One and the same sample provided the 30 T cell receptor beta chains below, sequenced in a study of response to subunit inactivated influenza vaccine. TCRdb analysed the RT-PCR reads with MiXCR anew, one entry per CDR3 protein. The sample lists 450,000 to 600,000 distinct CDR3 sequences, more than 15% seen once, with less than 4% in the top ten. The material sequenced was CD4+ T cells sorted from PBMCs, taken less than 30 months after vaccination. Receptors were obtained from a man in his fifties or sixties who received an inactivated influenza vaccine.

The rearrangement uses TRBV7-2 and TRBJ1-1, with D unresolved. Germline-derived CDR1 and CDR2 are SGHTA and FQGNSA. V was clipped by 0 bases and J by 0 bases, with 8 bases between them. The CDR3 runs to 15 residues. This chain's CDR3 is CASSLAGSMNTEAFF. In DNA form, the CDR3 reads TGTGCCAGCAGCTTAGCGGGCAGCATGAACACTGAAGCTTTCTTT.

This clonotype has ten or more counts. This rearrangement joins TRBV5-5 to TRBJ1-1; 9 bases agree with TRBD1. Germline trimming cut 1 base from V and 5 bases from J; bases unmatched to any gene: 3. The CDR3 has 14 residues. Germline V CDR1 and CDR2: SGHKS, YYEKEE (reference sequence). The chain's CDR3 is CASSLSTGGTEAFF. DNA for the CDR3: TGTGCCAGCAGCTTGTCGACAGGGGGGACTGAAGCTTTCTTT.

The chain joins TRBV4-3 to TRBJ2-5; D gene unclear. Trimming pared 0 bases from V and 2 bases from J, leaving 10 bases between. Looked up from germline, CDR1 is LGHNA and CDR2 is YSLEER. This CDR3 contains 15 residues. CDR3 nucleotide sequence: TGCGCCAGCAGCCAAGATATCGCAATTCAAGAGACCCAGTACTTC. This encodes CASSQDIAIQETQYF.

In this sample, this clonotype turned up a few times. The chain has TRBV11-2 and TRBJ2-6; D is undetermined. V was cut by 7 bases and J by 1 base, with 5 bases left in between. Germline V gives CDR1 SGHAT, CDR2 FQNNGV. CDR3 length: 13 amino acids. CDR3 in amino acids: CASMVSGANVLTF. In nucleotides, the CDR3 is TGTGCCAGCATGGTTTCTGGGGCCAACGTCCTGACTTTC. The full variable domain, rest sourced from reference TRBV11-2 and TRBJ2-6, is EAGVAQSPRYKIIEKRQSVAFWCNPISGHATLYWYQQILGQGPKLLIQFQNNGVVDDSQLPKDRFSAERLKGVDSTLKIQPAKLEDSAVYLCASMVSGANVLTFGAGSRLTVL.

The rearrangement links TRBV15 to TRBJ2-5; no clear D gene. CDR3 length equals 13 residues. Germline loops: CDR1 LNHNV, CDR2 YYDKDF (reference sequence). V lost 2 bases to trimming and J lost 5 bases, with 9 bases between them. The CDR3 DNA sequence: TGTGCCACCAGCAGATATAGGTTTGAGACCCAGTACTTC. This sequence encodes CATSRYRFETQYF.

This clonotype was detected many times. The DNA of the CDR3 is TGTGCCTGGAGTGGGGGAAACACCATATATTTT. It codes for CAWSGGNTIYF. This rearrangement joins TRBV30 to TRBJ1-3; D unclear. CDR3 length: 11 residues. Between the trimmed V and J ends, which lost 1 base and 4 bases, there was a span of 2 bases. Germline V gene sequence: CDR1 GTSNPN, CDR2 SVGIG (reference sequence).

A few counts support this clonotype. The chain couples TRBV5-1 to TRBJ1-1, with 7 bases fitting TRBD1. Germline trimming cut 2 bases from V and 2 bases from J; bases unmatched to any gene: 3. The CDR3 contains 14 residues. The germline V gene encodes CDR1 SGHRS and CDR2 YFSETQ. CDR3 nucleotides: TGCGCCAGCAGCTTAGACAGGGCTAACACTGAAGCTTTCTTT. It yields the protein CASSLDRANTEAFF.

This chain connects TRBV5-1 to TRBJ1-6; 7 nucleotides line up with TRBD1. From germline, CDR1 is SGHRS and CDR2 YFSETQ. V lost 4 bases and J lost 7; bases outside the gene matches: 17. This CDR3 is 18 amino acids long. The CDR3 is CASSLELQGVRKNSPLHF. The CDR3 DNA is TGCGCCAGCAGCCTAGAACTGCAGGGGGTACGTAAGAATTCACCCCTCCACTTT.

As DNA, the CDR3 is TGTGCCAGCAGCCAAGCCCAGGCAGCTGGAAACACCATATATTTT. Amino acid sequence: CASSQAQAAGNTIYF. This rearrangement joins TRBV3-1 to TRBJ1-3, with D hard to call. Trimming pared 1 base from V and 2 bases from J, leaving 9 bases between. CDR1 is LGHDT, CDR2 YNNKEL, per germline (reference sequence). There are 15 residues in the CDR3.

This clonotype was counted a few times. The chain uses TRBV4-1 and TRBJ2-1, with TRBD2 matching 7 bases. The V gene's germline CDR1 is MGHRA and CDR2 YSYEKL. This CDR3 contains 16 residues. After removal of 0 bases from V and 0 bases from J, the junction contained 2 bases not matched to a gene. The CDR3 spells CASSQEPSGSYNEQFF. Here the CDR3 DNA reads TGCGCCAGCAGCCAAGAGCCTAGCGGCTCCTACAATGAGCAGTTCTTC.

This clonotype was picked up many times. The junction and the germline gene differ at one end; a read error may be behind it. CDR3 amino acids: CASSLVASSYNEQFF. CDR3 sequence (DNA): TGTGCTAGCAGCTTAGTGGCGAGCTCCTACAATGAGCAGTTCTTC. This chain connects TRBV7-7 to TRBJ2-1; D is uncertain. CDR1 and CDR2 (germline): SSHAT, FNYEAQ (reference sequence). The CDR3 runs 15 residues.

This clonotype was seen a few times. This chain uses TRBV7-2 with TRBJ1-4, with 9 bases fitting TRBD1. In germline, CDR1 is SGHTA, CDR2 FQGNSA. The V segment lost 8 bases and the J segment 7 bases; nucleotides outside the gene matches: 11. CDR3 length: 15 residues. CDR3: CASRSGTGLSEKLFF. The CDR3, as DNA: TGTGCCAGCCGGTCGGGGACAGGGTTAAGTGAAAAACTGTTTTTT.

The J gene is TRBJ1-6, the V gene TRBV10-3, with TRBD1 identical over 7 bases. The CDR3 length is 14 residues. Trimming took 2 bases from V and 13 from J; bases not matched to a gene: 8. The germline V gene encodes CDR1 ENHRY and CDR2 SYGVKD. The CDR3 region has the DNA TGTGCCATCAGTGAGGGACAGGCCAAGCCCCCCCTCCACTTT. This sequence encodes CAISEGQAKPPLHF.

This clonotype was detected only a few times. This chain uses TRBV7-2 with TRBJ1-3, with D perhaps matching TRBD1 (5 bases). This CDR3 contains 15 residues. The germline CDR1 and CDR2 sequences are SGHTA and FQGNSA. V lost 3 bases and J 4 bases, leaving 13 bases between the germline ends. The CDR3 DNA follows: TGTGCCAGCAGCTTCGGGGGAATGAGCGGAAACACCATATATTTT. The encoded protein is CASSFGGMSGNTIYF. Drawing the rest from reference TRBV7-2 and TRBJ1-3, the complete variable domain is GAGVSQSPSNKVTEKGKDVELRCDPISGHTALYWYRQSLGQGLEFLIYFQGNSAPDKSGLPSDRFSAERTGGSVSTLTIQRTQQEDSAVYLCASSFGGMSGNTIYFGEGSWLTVV.

The V gene is TRBV20-1, the J gene TRBJ1-5; 7 bases fit TRBD1. There are 17 residues in the CDR3. CDR1 DFQATT and CDR2 SNEGSKA come from the germline V gene (reference sequence). The junction had 16 bases not matched to a gene; V was cut back by 4 bases and J by 4 bases. The CDR3 region has the DNA TGCAGTGCTACAACCTCGGACAGGCGTACCTTTAATCAGCCCCAGCATTTT. Residues: CSATTSDRRTFNQPQHF.

This rearrangement joins TRBV9 to TRBJ2-1; D is perhaps TRBD2 (6 bases). V was pared by 4 bases and J by 13 bases, with 21 bases between. From germline, CDR1 is SGDLS and CDR2 YYNGEE. The CDR3 consists of 14 residues. The CDR3 here is CASSPPGGVILQFF. The CDR3 DNA reads as TGTGCCAGCAGCCCTCCCGGGGGAGTAATTCTCCAGTTCTTC.

This clonotype was counted only a few times. CDR3 DNA sequence: TGTGCCAGCAGCTTAGGGAGGACGCGGTCAGGAGATACGCAGTATTTT. The encoded protein is CASSLGRTRSGDTQYF. The rearrangement joins TRBV7-3 to TRBJ2-3; a possible D gene is TRBD2 (6 bases). Germline V gene lookup returns CDR1 SGHTA and CDR2 FQGTGA. The ends were cut back, 2 bases at V and 5 bases at J, with 17 bases in the middle. This CDR3 has 16 residues.

This clonotype was counted many times. The gene calls are TRBV9 and TRBJ2-1; TRBD2 aligns across 11 bases. CDR1 SGDLS and CDR2 YYNGEE come from the germline V gene. The CDR3 totals 15 residues. The V segment lost 3 bases and the J segment 9 bases; nucleotides outside the gene matches: 8. The CDR3 DNA is TGTGCCAGCAGCGGAATAGCGGGGGGGCTTAGTGAGCAGTTCTTC. Its protein product is CASSGIAGGLSEQFF.

The V and J genes are TRBV12-3 or TRBV12-4 and TRBJ2-7; unclear D gene. V dropped 3 bases and J dropped 0 bases, with 9 bases sitting between them. The CDR3 runs to 14 residues. The CDR3 DNA follows: TGTGCCAGCAGTTTCGTCAGTAACTCCTACGAGCAGTACTTC. It is translated as CASSFVSNSYEQYF.

A few counts support this clonotype. This chain uses TRBV28 with TRBJ2-7; D remains unclear. The germline V gene has CDR1 MDHEN and CDR2 SYDVKM. The CDR3 sequence is 14 residues long. V shed 7 bases and J shed 0 bases, with 13 bases lying between them. The CDR3 coding sequence is TGTGCCAGCACCTCCTTTTCGGACTCCTACGAGCAGTACTTC. Encoded protein: CASTSFSDSYEQYF.

The V gene is TRBV15, the J gene TRBJ1-4, with D tentatively TRBD1 (5 bases). The germline gives CDR1 LNHNV, CDR2 YYDKDF (reference sequence). V lost 4 bases and J 8 bases, leaving 14 bases between the germline ends. The CDR3 consists of 14 residues. In nucleotides, the CDR3 is TGTGCCACCAGCACCCGGACTTGGGGCGAAAAACTGTTTTTT. It encodes CATSTRTWGEKLFF.

Here the CDR3 reads CASDRAGGYNEQFF. CDR3 DNA: TGTGCCAGTGATCGAGCGGGAGGCTACAATGAGCAGTTCTTC. This chain joins TRBV6-2 or TRBV6-3 and TRBJ2-1, with TRBD2 matching 9 bases. V lost 9 bases, J lost 3 bases, and 6 bases stayed unmatched. This CDR3 has 14 residues. Germline CDR1 is MNHEY and CDR2 is SVGEGT.

This clonotype came up many times. V is TRBV7-9 and J is TRBJ1-1; the match to TRBD1 covers 7 bases. V lost 1 base to trimming and J lost 5 bases; unmatched junction nucleotides: 4. Looked up from germline, CDR1 is SEHNR and CDR2 is FQNEAQ (reference sequence). The CDR3 sequence is 14 residues long. The chain's CDR3 is CASSLEGALTEAFF. The CDR3 DNA reads TGTGCCAGCAGCTTAGAGGGGGCTCTGACTGAAGCTTTCTTT.

V usage is TRBV5-5 and J usage is TRBJ1-1; D may be TRBD1 (5 bases). Deletions cut 2 bases from V and 0 bases from J, with 11 bases between. Per germline, CDR1 SGHKS and CDR2 YYEKEE (reference sequence). This CDR3 has 15 residues. CDR3 amino acids: CASSFGRAMNTEAFF. CDR3 bases: TGTGCCAGCAGCTTTGGCAGGGCCATGAACACTGAAGCTTTCTTT.

Of note for this clonotype: One end of the junction varies from germline; a read error may be responsible. V gene TRBV4-3 combines with J gene TRBJ1-4, with D uncertain. Germline lookup yields CDR1 LGHNA and CDR2 YSLEER. The CDR3 sequence is 17 residues long. The CDR3 DNA is TGCGCCAGCAGCCAAGATAGGTATCGTGTCGTTAATGAGAAACTGTTTTTT. Encoded protein: CASSQDRYRVVNEKLFF.

This clonotype was detected only a few times. This sequence joins TRBV2 and TRBJ1-5; the D gene is possibly TRBD1 (6 bases). Trimming left V 6 bases short and J 2 bases short, with 20 bases between. This CDR3 comprises 17 residues. Germline V CDR1 and CDR2: SNHLY, FYNNEI. The CDR3 coding sequence is TGTGCCAGCAGGGGGTCGACCAGGGGCTTACGCAATCAGCCCCAGCATTTT. It codes for CASRGSTRGLRNQPQHF. The whole variable domain, filled in from reference TRBV2 and TRBJ1-5, reads EPEVTQTPSHQVTQMGQEVILRCVPISNHLYFYWYRQILGQKVEFLVSFYNNEISEKSEIFDDQFSVERPDGSNFTLKIRSTKLEDSAMYFCASRGSTRGLRNQPQHFGDGTRLSIL.

The chain employs TRBV4-3 and TRBJ1-5, with D unclear. Germline V gene sequence: CDR1 LGHNA, CDR2 YSLEER. The CDR3 runs to 15 residues. With 5 bases removed from V and 2 bases from J, the gap between germline ends came to 13 bases. The CDR3 is CASSNRWLGNQPQHF. The CDR3 coding sequence is TGCGCCAGCAGCAACCGGTGGTTGGGCAATCAGCCCCAGCATTTT.

The V and J genes are TRBV14 and TRBJ2-1; D is undetermined. The ends were cut back, 0 bases at V and 3 bases at J, with 15 bases in the middle. CDR1 SGHDN and CDR2 FVKESK come from the germline V gene. The CDR3 length is 17 residues. CDR3 residues: CASSQEYVTTDYNEQFF. Written as DNA, the CDR3 is TGTGCCAGCAGCCAAGAATATGTCACCACCGACTACAATGAGCAGTTCTTC.

The gene calls are TRBV5-1 and TRBJ2-1; 9 nucleotides line up with TRBD1. V lost 7 bases to trimming and J lost 3 bases; unmatched junction nucleotides: 5. CDR3 length: 14 residues. Germline CDR1 and CDR2: SGHRS and YFSETQ. CDR3 amino acids: CASDSGQGYNEQFF. Here the CDR3 DNA reads TGCGCCAGCGATTCGGGACAGGGCTACAATGAGCAGTTCTTC.

This clonotype was detected ten times or more. V is TRBV20-1 and J is TRBJ1-3; the D is unclear. Germline loops: CDR1 DFQATT, CDR2 SNEGSKA (reference sequence). CDR3 length: 16 residues. V lost 3 bases to trimming and J lost 0 bases, with 15 bases between them. CDR3 sequence reads: CSARGGSSYSGNTIYF. In nucleotides, the CDR3 is TGCAGTGCTAGGGGAGGATCCTCCTACTCTGGAAACACCATATATTTT.